The 9 T cell receptor beta chains reported below all come from one sample, sequenced in a study of blood T cell repertoires in COVID-19. The data were produced by immunoSEQ multiplex PCR, yet TCRdb's version contains in-frame clones alone and is incomplete. This table has over 150,000 clones, about 86% appearing once. The specimen was peripheral blood. These receptors came from a man in his fifties or sixties with active or convalescent COVID-19.

The chain uses TRBV3-1 (or the pseudogene TRBV3-2) and TRBJ2-1; D possibly corresponds to TRBD2 (5 bases). V was shortened by 0 bases and J by 8 bases, with 17 bases between the two germline ends. Germline CDR1 reads LGHDT; CDR2 reads YNNKEL (reference sequence). This CDR3 is 16 amino acids long. This chain's CDR3 is CASSQDPGGPGDEQFF. CDR3 sequence (DNA): TGTGCCAGCAGCCAAGATCCGGGCGGGCCCGGGGATGAGCAGTTCTTC.

The chain recombines TRBV5-6 with TRBJ1-6, with 7 bases fitting TRBD1. The CDR3 contains 17 residues. Germline assignment: CDR1 SGHDT and CDR2 YYEEEE. The J segment lost 5 bases and the V segment lost 2 bases, leaving 10 bases of the junction unmatched. The CDR3 nucleotides are TGTGCCAGCAGCTTACCCGCCGGGACAGACAATAATTCACCCCTCCACTTT. Translating gives CASSLPAGTDNNSPLHF.

The chain uses TRBV5-5 and TRBJ2-5, with D maybe TRBD1 (5 bases). The V end lost 4 bases, the J end lost 8 bases, and 15 bases lay between the germline ends. Germline V gene sequence: CDR1 SGHKS, CDR2 YYEKEE (reference sequence). This CDR3 region has 13 residues. The CDR3 is CASSPRVGQTQYF. The CDR3, as DNA: TGTGCCAGCAGCCCGCGTGTGGGGCAAACCCAGTACTTC.

The gene calls are TRBV28 and TRBJ2-2; D is possibly TRBD1 (5 bases). The germline V gene encodes CDR1 MDHEN and CDR2 SYDVKM. V was trimmed by 6 bases and J by 4 bases, leaving 9 bases between them. This CDR3 spans 13 amino acids. CDR3 in amino acids: CASRRQTTGELFF. The CDR3 coding sequence is TGTGCCAGCAGAAGACAGACCACCGGGGAGCTGTTTTTT. The whole variable domain, remainder taken from reference TRBV28 and TRBJ2-2, is DVKVTQSSRYLVKRTGEKVFLECVQDMDHENMFWYRQDPGLGLRLIYFSYDVKMKEKGDIPEGYSVSREKKERFSLILESASTNQTSMYLCASRRQTTGELFFGEGSRLTVL.

The chain has TRBV9 and TRBJ2-1, with 7 bases aligning to TRBD2. Germline-derived CDR1 and CDR2 are SGDLS and YYNGEE. This CDR3 comprises 16 residues. The trim removed 4 bases at V and 0 bases at J, leaving 7 bases unmatched. The CDR3 spells CASSPELANSYNEQFF. The CDR3 DNA follows: TGTGCCAGCAGCCCCGAACTAGCGAACTCCTACAATGAGCAGTTCTTC.

This clone was counted a single time. The chain uses TRBV3-1 (or the pseudogene TRBV3-2) and TRBJ2-1; TRBD2 matches at 13 bases. This CDR3 contains 15 residues. CDR1 and CDR2 from the germline V gene are LGHDT and YNNKEL (reference sequence). Germline trimming cut 3 bases from V and 15 bases from J; bases unmatched to any gene: 11. The CDR3 region is CASSHTSGGALAMFF. The CDR3 DNA reads TGTGCCAGCAGCCATACTAGCGGGGGGGCCCTGGCGATGTTCTTC.

The chain is built from TRBV24-1 and TRBJ2-1, with 8 bases identical to TRBD2. This CDR3 has 16 amino acids. The V and J ends lost 4 bases and 7 bases, in that order; junction bases with no gene match: 11. Looked up from germline, CDR1 is KGHDR and CDR2 is SFDVKD. CDR3 region: CATSDSGTSEYNEQFF. The CDR3 region has the DNA TGTGCCACCAGTGACTCCGGGACTAGTGAGTATAATGAGCAGTTCTTC.

The rearrangement joins TRBV28 to TRBJ1-2, with 8 bases matching TRBD1. V trimming: 6 bases; J trimming: 6 bases; junction bases outside the gene matches: 6. The CDR3 has 13 amino acids. The germline gives CDR1 MDHEN, CDR2 SYDVKM. In nucleotides, the CDR3 is TGTGCCAGCAGACGGACAGGGTGGGATGGCTACACCTTC. Translated, it gives CASRRTGWDGYTF.

For the CDR3, the DNA is TGCGCCAGCGGAACAGGCAATTTCCAAGAGACCCAGTACTTC. This encodes CASGTGNFQETQYF. The chain joins TRBV5-1 to TRBJ2-5; TRBD1 is a possible D gene (5 bases). The V gene lost 7 bases and the J gene lost 1 base, with 14 bases spanning the gap. This CDR3 comprises 14 residues. CDR1 SGHRS and CDR2 YFSETQ come from the germline V gene.